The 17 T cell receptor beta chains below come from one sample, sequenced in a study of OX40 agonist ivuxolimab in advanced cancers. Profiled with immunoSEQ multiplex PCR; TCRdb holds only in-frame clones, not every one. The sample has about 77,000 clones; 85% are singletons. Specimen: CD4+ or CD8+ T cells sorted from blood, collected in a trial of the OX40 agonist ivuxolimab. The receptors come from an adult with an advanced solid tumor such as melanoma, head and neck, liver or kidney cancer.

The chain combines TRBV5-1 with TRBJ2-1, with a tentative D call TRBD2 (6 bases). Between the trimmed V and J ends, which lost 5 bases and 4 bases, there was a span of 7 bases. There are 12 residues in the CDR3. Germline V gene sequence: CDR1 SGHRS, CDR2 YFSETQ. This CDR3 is CASREGYNEQFF. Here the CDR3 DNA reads TGCGCCAGCAGGGAGGGATACAATGAGCAGTTCTTC.

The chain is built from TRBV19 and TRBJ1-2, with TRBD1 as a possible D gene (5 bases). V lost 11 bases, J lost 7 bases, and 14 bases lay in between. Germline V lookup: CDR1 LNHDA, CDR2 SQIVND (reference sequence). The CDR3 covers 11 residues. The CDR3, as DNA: TGTGCCGGCGGTCGGGGGTCTGGCTACACCTTC. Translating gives CAGGRGSGYTF.

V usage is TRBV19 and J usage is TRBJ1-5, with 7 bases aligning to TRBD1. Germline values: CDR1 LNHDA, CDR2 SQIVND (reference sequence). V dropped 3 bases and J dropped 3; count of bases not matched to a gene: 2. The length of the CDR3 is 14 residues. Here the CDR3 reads CASSMGTDNQPQHF. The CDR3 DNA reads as TGTGCCAGTAGTATGGGGACAGACAATCAGCCCCAGCATTTT.

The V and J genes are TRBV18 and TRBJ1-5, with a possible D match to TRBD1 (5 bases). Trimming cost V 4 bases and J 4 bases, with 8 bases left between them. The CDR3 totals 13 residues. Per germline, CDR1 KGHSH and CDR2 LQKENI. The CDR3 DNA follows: TGTGCCAGCTCACGGGGACTAAATCAGCCCCAGCATTTT. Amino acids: CASSRGLNQPQHF.

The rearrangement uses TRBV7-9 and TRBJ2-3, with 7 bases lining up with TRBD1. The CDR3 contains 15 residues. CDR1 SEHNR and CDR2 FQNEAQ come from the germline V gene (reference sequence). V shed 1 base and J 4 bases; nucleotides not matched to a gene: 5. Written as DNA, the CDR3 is TGTGCCAGCAGCTTAGGGACAGGTTACTCAGATACGCAGTATTTT. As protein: CASSLGTGYSDTQYF.

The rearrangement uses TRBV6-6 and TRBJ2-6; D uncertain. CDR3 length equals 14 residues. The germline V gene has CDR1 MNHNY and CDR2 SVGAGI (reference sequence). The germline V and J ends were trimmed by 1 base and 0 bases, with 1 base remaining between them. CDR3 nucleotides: TGTGCCAGCAGTTACTACTCTGGGGCCAACGTCCTGACTTTC. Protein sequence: CASSYYSGANVLTF.

The DNA of the CDR3 is TGTGCCAGCAGCATATGGGAACGGGGCACTGAAGCTTTCTTT. Its translation is CASSIWERGTEAFF. The gene calls are TRBV6-5 and TRBJ1-1; D remains unclear. This CDR3 is built from 14 residues. In germline, CDR1 is MNHEY, CDR2 SVGAGI. Trimming shortened V by 6 bases and J by 4 bases, and 15 bases separated the two germline ends.

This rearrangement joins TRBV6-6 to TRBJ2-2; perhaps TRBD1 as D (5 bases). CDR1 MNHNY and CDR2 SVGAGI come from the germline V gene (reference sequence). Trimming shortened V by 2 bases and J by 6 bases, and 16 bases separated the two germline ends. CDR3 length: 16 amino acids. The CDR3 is CASSYPKGLIAGELFF. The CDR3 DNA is TGTGCCAGCAGTTACCCGAAGGGGCTTATCGCCGGGGAGCTGTTTTTT.

Written as DNA, the CDR3 is TGCGCCAGCTTGGACCCAGGTAGTGGCTCCTACAATGAGCAGTTCTTC. This gives the protein CASLDPGSGSYNEQFF. The chain is built from TRBV10-2 and TRBJ2-1, with D hard to call. CDR3 length: 16 residues. The germline V and J ends were trimmed by 8 bases and 0 bases, with 17 bases remaining between them. Per the germline V gene, CDR1 is WSHSY and CDR2 is SAAADI.

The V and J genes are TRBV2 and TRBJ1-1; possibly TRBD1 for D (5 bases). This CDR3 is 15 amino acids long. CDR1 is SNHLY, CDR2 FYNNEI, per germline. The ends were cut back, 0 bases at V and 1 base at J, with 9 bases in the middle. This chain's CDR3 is CASSEARTPNTEAFF. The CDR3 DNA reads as TGTGCCAGCAGTGAAGCCAGGACACCGAACACTGAAGCTTTCTTT.

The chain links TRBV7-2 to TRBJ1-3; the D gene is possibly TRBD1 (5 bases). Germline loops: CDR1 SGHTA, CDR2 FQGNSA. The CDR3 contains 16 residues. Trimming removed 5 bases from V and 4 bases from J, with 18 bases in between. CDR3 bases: TGTGCCAGCAGCCCTAGTCGGACATTCAACGGAAACACCATATATTTT. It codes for CASSPSRTFNGNTIYF.

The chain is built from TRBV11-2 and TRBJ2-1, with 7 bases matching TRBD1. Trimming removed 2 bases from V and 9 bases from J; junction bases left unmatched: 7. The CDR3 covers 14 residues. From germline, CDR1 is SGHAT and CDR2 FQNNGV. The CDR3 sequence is CASSLKTGAAEQFF. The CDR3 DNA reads TGTGCCAGCAGCTTAAAAACAGGGGCGGCTGAGCAGTTCTTC. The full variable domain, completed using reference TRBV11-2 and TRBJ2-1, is EAGVAQSPRYKIIEKRQSVAFWCNPISGHATLYWYQQILGQGPKLLIQFQNNGVVDDSQLPKDRFSAERLKGVDSTLKIQPAKLEDSAVYLCASSLKTGAAEQFFGPGTRLTVL.

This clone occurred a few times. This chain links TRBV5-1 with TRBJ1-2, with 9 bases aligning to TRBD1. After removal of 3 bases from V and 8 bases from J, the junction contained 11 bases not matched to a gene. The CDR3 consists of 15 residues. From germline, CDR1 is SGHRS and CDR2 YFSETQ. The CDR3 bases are TGCGCCAGCAGCTGGAGGACAGGGGAAGGGCAGGGCTACACCTTC. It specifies CASSWRTGEGQGYTF.

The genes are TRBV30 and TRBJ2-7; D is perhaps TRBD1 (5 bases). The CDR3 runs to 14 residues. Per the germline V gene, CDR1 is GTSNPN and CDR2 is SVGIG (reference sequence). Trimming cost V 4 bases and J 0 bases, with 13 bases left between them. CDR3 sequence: CAWMSTVSSYEQYF. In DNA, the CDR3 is TGTGCCTGGATGTCGACAGTTAGCTCCTACGAGCAGTACTTC.

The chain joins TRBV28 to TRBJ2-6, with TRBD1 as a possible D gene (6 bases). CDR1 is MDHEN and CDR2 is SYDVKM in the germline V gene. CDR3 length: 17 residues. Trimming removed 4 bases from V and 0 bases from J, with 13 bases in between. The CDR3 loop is CASSSGTRNSGANVLTF. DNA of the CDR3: TGTGCCAGCAGTTCCGGGACAAGAAACTCTGGGGCCAACGTCCTGACTTTC. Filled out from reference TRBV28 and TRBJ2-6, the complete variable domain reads DVKVTQSSRYLVKRTGEKVFLECVQDMDHENMFWYRQDPGLGLRLIYFSYDVKMKEKGDIPEGYSVSREKKERFSLILESASTNQTSMYLCASSSGTRNSGANVLTFGAGSRLTVL.

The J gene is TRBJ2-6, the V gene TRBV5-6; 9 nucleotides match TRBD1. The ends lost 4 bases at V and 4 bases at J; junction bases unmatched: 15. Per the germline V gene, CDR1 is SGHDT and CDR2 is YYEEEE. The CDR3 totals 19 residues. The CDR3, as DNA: TGTGCCAGCAGCCTTCCATTAGGACAGGGGACTGCCGGGGCCAACGTCCTGACTTTC. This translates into CASSLPLGQGTAGANVLTF.

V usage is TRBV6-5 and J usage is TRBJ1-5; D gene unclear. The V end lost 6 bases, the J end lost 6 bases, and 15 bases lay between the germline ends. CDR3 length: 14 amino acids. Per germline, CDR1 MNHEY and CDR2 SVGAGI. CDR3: CASSRTARGQPQHF. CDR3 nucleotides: TGTGCCAGCAGCCGGACCGCGCGGGGTCAGCCCCAGCATTTT.